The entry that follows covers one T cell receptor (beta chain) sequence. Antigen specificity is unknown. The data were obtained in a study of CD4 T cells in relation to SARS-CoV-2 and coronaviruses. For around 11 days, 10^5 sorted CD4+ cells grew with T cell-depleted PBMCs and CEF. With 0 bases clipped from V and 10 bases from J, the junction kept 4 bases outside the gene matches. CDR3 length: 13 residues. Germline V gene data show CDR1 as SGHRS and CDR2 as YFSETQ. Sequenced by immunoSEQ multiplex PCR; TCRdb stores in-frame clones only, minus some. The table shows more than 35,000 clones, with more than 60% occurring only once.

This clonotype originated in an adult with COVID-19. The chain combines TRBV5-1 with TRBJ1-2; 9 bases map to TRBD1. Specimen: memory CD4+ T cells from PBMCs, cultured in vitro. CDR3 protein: CASSLGDRAIYTF. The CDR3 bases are TGCGCCAGCAGCTTGGGGGACAGGGCGATCTACACCTTC.